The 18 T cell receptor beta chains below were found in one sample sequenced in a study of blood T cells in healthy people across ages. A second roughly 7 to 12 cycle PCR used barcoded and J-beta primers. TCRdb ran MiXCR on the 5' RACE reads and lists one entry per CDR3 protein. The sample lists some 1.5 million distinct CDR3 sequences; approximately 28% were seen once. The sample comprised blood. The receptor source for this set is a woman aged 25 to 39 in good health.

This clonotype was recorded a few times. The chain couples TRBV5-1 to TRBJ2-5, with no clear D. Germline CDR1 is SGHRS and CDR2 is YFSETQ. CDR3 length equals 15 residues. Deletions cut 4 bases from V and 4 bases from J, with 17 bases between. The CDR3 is CASSTGRRGAETQYF. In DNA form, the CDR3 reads TGCGCCAGCAGCACGGGCCGCCGCGGAGCAGAGACCCAGTACTTC.

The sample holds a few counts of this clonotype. In nucleotides, the CDR3 is TGCAGTGCTAGACCCACAGGGGGATCCCTTGGCTACACCTTC. Protein sequence: CSARPTGGSLGYTF. The V call is TRBV20-1, the J call TRBJ1-2; 8 bases align to TRBD1. V trimming: 2 bases; J trimming: 7 bases; junction bases outside the gene matches: 9. CDR1 and CDR2 (germline): DFQATT, SNEGSKA (reference sequence). The CDR3 runs to 14 residues.

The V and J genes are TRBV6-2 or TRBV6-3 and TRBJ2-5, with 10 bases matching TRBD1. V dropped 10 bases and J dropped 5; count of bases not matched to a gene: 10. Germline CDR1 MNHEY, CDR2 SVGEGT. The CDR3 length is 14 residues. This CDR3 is CATKLPGQGETQYF. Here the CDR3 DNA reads TGTGCCACCAAATTACCGGGACAGGGGGAGACCCAGTACTTC.

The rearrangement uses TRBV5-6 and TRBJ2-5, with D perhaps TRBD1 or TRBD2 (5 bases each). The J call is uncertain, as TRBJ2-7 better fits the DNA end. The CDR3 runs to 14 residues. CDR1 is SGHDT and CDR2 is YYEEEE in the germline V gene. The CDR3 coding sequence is TGTGCCAGCAGCTTGTTGACGGGGACGGGCGAGCAGTACTTC. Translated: CASSLLTGTGEQYF.

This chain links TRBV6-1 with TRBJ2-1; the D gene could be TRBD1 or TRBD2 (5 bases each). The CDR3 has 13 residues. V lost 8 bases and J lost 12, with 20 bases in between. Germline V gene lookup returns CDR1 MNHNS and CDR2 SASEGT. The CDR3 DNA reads TGTGCCAGCGGGGGACCGTCTACAATGGCGCAGTTCTTC. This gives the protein CASGGPSTMAQFF.

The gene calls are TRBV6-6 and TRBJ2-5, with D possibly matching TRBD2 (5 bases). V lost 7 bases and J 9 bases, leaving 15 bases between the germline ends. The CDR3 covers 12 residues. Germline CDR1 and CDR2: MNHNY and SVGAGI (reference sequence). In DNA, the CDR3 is TGTGCCAGCAATTCCGGCGGAGCGGCCCAGTACTTC. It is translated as CASNSGGAAQYF.

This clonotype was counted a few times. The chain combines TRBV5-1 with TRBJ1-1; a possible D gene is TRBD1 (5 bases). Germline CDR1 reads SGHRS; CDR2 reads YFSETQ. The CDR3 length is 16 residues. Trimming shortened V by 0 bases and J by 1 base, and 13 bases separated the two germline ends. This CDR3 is CASSLAAGRRNTEAFF. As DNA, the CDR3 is TGCGCCAGCAGCTTGGCGGCAGGGAGAAGGAACACTGAAGCTTTCTTT.

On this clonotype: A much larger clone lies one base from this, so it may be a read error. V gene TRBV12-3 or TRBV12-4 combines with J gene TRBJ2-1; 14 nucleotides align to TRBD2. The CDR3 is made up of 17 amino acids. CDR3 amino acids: CASSFLRLAGGHNEPFF. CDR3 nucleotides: TGTGCCAGCAGTTTCCTTAGACTAGCGGGAGGGCACAATGAGCCGTTCTTC.

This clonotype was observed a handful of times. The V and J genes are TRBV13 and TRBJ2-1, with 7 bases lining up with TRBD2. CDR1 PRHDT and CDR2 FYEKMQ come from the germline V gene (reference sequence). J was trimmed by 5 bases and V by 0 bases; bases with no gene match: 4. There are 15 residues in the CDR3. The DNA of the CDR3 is TGTGCCAGCAGCTTAGGACTAGCGCTCGACAATGAGCAGTTCTTC. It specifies CASSLGLALDNEQFF.

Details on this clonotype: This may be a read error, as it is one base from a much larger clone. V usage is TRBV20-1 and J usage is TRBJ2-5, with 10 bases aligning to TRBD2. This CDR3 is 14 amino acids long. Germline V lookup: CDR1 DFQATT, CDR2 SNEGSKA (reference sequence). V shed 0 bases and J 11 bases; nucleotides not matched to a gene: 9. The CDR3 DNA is TGCAGTGCTAGAGAGGCTAGCGGGAGCAATGAGCAGTACTTC. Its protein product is CSAREASGSNEQYF.

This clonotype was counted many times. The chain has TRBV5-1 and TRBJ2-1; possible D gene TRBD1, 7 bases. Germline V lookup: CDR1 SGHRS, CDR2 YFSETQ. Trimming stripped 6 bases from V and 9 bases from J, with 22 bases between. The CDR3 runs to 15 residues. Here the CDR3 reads CASTRGGGAMSEQFF. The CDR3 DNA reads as TGCGCCAGCACCCGCGGAGGGGGCGCGATGAGTGAGCAGTTCTTC.

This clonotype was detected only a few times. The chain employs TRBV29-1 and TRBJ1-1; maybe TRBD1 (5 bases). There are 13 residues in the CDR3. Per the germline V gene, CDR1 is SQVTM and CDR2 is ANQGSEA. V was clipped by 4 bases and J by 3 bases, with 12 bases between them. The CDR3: CSVGLGTDTEAFF. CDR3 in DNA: TGCAGCGTTGGACTCGGGACGGACACTGAAGCTTTCTTT.

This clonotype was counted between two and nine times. The DNA for the CDR3 is TGTGCCAGCTCCCGAGAGGAGTCACCCCTCCACTTT. Residues: CASSREESPLHF. The chain uses TRBV18 and TRBJ1-6; no clear D gene. This CDR3 spans 12 amino acids. The germline gives CDR1 KGHSH, CDR2 LQKENI. The V and J ends lost 6 bases and 10 bases respectively, with 10 bases between them.

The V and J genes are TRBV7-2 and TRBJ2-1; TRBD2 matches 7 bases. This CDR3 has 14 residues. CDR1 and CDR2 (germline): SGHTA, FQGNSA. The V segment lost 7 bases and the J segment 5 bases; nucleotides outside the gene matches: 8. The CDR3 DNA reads TGTGCCAGCACCGACTCCGGGGGGAACAATGAGCAGTTCTTC. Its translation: CASTDSGGNNEQFF.

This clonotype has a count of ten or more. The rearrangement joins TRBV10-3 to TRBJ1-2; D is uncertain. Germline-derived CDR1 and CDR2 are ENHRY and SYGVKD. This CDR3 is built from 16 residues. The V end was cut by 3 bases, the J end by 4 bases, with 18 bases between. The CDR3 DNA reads TGTGCCATCAGTGAAGGCGACTCCACCCTGGGCTATGGCTACACCTTC. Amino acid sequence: CAISEGDSTLGYGYTF.

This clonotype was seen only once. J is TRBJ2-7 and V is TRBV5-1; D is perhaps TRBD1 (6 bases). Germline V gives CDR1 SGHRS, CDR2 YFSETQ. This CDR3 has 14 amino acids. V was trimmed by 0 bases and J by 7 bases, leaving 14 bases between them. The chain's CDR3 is CASSLAGAGDEQYF. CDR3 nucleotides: TGCGCCAGCAGCTTGGCCGGGGCAGGGGATGAGCAGTACTTC.

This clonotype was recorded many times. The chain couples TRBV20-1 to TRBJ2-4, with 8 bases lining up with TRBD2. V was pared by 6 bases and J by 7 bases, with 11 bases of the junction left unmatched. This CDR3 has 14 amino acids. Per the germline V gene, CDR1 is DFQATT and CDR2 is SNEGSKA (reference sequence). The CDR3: CSAERAGVTNIQYF. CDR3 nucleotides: TGCAGTGCCGAGCGAGCGGGAGTCACGAACATTCAGTACTTC.

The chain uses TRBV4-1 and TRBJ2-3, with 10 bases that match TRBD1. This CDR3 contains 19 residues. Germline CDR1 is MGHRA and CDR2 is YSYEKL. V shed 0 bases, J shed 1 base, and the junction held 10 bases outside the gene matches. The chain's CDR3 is CASSQEGFRGTGGTDTQYF. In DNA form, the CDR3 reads TGCGCCAGCAGCCAAGAAGGTTTTAGGGGGACAGGGGGCACAGATACGCAGTATTTT.